The TCR beta chain under discussion was sequenced for a study of T cells in localized non-small cell lung cancer (dated by TCRdb to the early 2020s). The study in broad terms: The study examined T cell repertoires in approximately 240 patients with early-stage NSCLC and compared tumors with uninvolved tumor-adjacent lungs. The mean age of the NSCLC patients was less than 70 years, with approximately 130 men and around 110 women. The cohort consisted of 236 treatment-naive NSCLC patients whose localized lung tumors had been resected.

At diagnosis, peripheral blood, uninvolved tumor-adjacent lung and tumor were collected and stored as a combination of fresh-frozen and FFPE material. For TCR repertoire profiling, the blood samples were analyzed as peripheral blood mononuclear cells. Here is what the overall study found, with its caveats: Longer overall survival was associated with higher blood T cell density, whereas shorter survival was associated with higher adjacent-lung clonality. Of the top 100 tumor clones, a median of roughly 56 were detected in paired uninvolved adjacent lung; roughly 26 were also among that lung's top 100. Because of the exploratory design, TCR variables were selected using unadjusted p-values without false-discovery rate correction. The highest T cell clonality was observed in uninvolved tumor-adjacent lung, where clonality exceeded that of tumor, suggesting that antigenic responses were more focused in uninvolved tumor-adjacent lung. Because multi-region sequencing of the tumors was not done, intratumor heterogeneity could not be ruled out.

This clone was detected once. It lacks a known antigen. Nothing much larger sits one base from this clone, and base qualities are not available. At the junction V is shortened by 5 bases and J by 3 bases, with 10 bases in between. The CDR3, from cysteine to phenylalanine, totals 13 residues. CDR3 DNA only is kept here, 39 bases in frame from base 1. According to the germline V gene, CDR1 reads SQVTM and CDR2 reads ANQGSEA. The immunoSEQ Assay was used to sequence TCR beta CDR3 regions from DNA. In the authors' own workflow: To compute T cell density, TCR beta template counts were normalized to usable DNA, which was estimated by amplifying housekeeping genes. The preseqR package was used to estimate richness by extrapolating to 400,000 templates for PBMC samples and to 120,000 templates for tissue samples. Clonality was calculated as one minus Pielou's evenness. Differential abundance testing on productive amino-acid clonotypes, with a minimum total count of 5 and an alpha of 0.1, was used to identify tissue-enriched TCRs. The Jaccard Index and the Morisita Overlap Index were used to quantify repertoire overlap between compartments. GLIPH grouped TCR beta CDR3s together with public tetramer-defined viral CDR3s, and a viral motif had to include at least three viral sequences and also show V-gene enrichment. Here the immuneACCESS table is served through TCRdb, limited to in-frame sequences with V and J called. Missing clones are a known gap in these copies; in checked studies unresolved V genes cover under half, and the rest lacks a known reason. Clone size and the V and J calls come from that table; the DNA yielded D and trimming. Within this sample are 30,000 to 35,000 clones, with almost 90% of them counted one time only. Of the sample, 4.2% is held by the ten largest clones.

The rearrangement joined TRBV29-1 to TRBJ1-4; matching of 6 bases hints at TRBD1 as the D gene. This TCR came from a woman aged 35 to 70 with stage I lung adenocarcinoma. This specimen was peripheral blood, taken before any cancer treatment. The DNA reads as follows: TGCAGCGTTTCAGGGGCCGCTAATGAAAAACTGTTTTTT. Its protein product is CSVSGAANEKLFF.